The source of this T cell receptor (beta chain) is a study of cytomegalovirus exposure and HLA in healthy donors. Study-level information: When roughly 420 donors were genotyped, 80% to 90% of them were found to fall in the Caucasian-associated ancestry cluster. Whole-study results and caveats: Cytomegalovirus-associated TCR beta chains were listed, numbering 150 to 200. Among the sequence variants, a highly shared cluster was likely an artifact of sequencing.

With respect to this clone: Its antigen is not identified.

60 Vbeta and 13 Jbeta primers were used in PCR. TCRdb keeps only in-frame clones here, not all; method: immunoSEQ multiplex PCR. This sample has roughly 77,000 clones, with 67% found just once. The CDR3 is 17 residues long. CDR1 and CDR2 (germline): MGHRA, YSYEKL. V was pared by 4 bases and J by 5 bases, with 14 bases of the junction left unmatched. The source is a woman aged 45-59 years in good health and CMV-seropositive. V gene TRBV4-1 combines with J gene TRBJ1-5; 7 nucleotides line up with TRBD1. Material for sequencing was PBMCs. CDR3 coding DNA: TGCGCCAGCAGCCCCCCTCCTGGAGGGGGCTACGATCAGCCCCAGCATTTT. Its translation is CASSPPPGGGYDQPQHF.